This TCR beta chain was sequenced in a study of control samples from healthy donors and cancer patients (dated by TCRdb to about 2020). Taken from cysteine to phenylalanine, the CDR3 has 13 residues. Only the CDR3 part of the read is kept: 39 bases, read in frame from the first base. The germline ends are 5 bases apart after V is trimmed by 4 bases and J by 4 bases. Reading the germline V gene gives CDR1 MGHDK and CDR2 SYGVNS. Libraries were built with the immunoSEQ multiplex PCR assay. Imported from immuneACCESS, the table was reduced by TCRdb to in-frame sequences with V and J called. These copies leave out some clones; in studies compared against another copy, an unresolved V gene accounts for under half, and the cause of the remainder is not known. Across this sample there are roughly 80,000 clones, with 85% to 95% seen only once. About 5.6% of the sample goes to the ten largest clones. This clone occurred a few times. Which antigen it targets is not known. The record has no base qualities; no much larger clone is one base away.

The clonotype originates from an older woman in good health. This chain joins TRBV25-1 to TRBJ1-6, with the D gene not clear enough to name. The specimen was blood. CDR3 reads: CASSGQYNSPLHF. The DNA reads TGTGCCAGCAGTGGGCAGTATAATTCACCCCTCCACTTT.